This record looks at one T cell receptor beta chain sequence and its context. The target antigen is unknown. The sample belongs to a study of Tregs in tolerant kidney transplant recipients. From germline, CDR1 is SQVTM and CDR2 ANQGSEA. Trimming left V 0 bases short and J 2 bases short, with 10 bases between. The length of the CDR3 is 14 residues. This table comes from immunoSEQ multiplex PCR, and its TCRdb copy is limited to in-frame clones, with some not included. The sample lists roughly 19,000 clones, about 71% seen once, with about 3.5% in the top ten. This receptor was taken from a human donor in good health. Sequencing was performed on Tregs from blood cultured with allogeneic cells. This chain links TRBV29-1 with TRBJ1-2; maybe TRBD1 (5 bases). DNA for the CDR3: TGCAGCGTTGAAGATGGGGCGACGAACTATGGCTACACCTTC. As protein: CSVEDGATNYGYTF.